Below are 5 T cell receptor beta chains sequenced from a single sample in a study of blood T cell repertoires in COVID-19. The assay was immunoSEQ multiplex PCR, and TCRdb's table has in-frame clones only and misses some. Of about 66,000 clones in the sample, approximately 91% were seen once. Input material: peripheral blood. Receptors originate from a human donor in a cohort sampled during active COVID-19.

For the CDR3, the DNA is TGTGCCAGCAGTGAAGGTCGCCCAGCGGGCGCTTTCTTT. It yields the protein CASSEGRPAGAFF. This chain uses TRBV6-1 with TRBJ1-1, with no clear D. V lost 1 base to trimming and J lost 11 bases, with 14 bases between them. The germline V gene has CDR1 MNHNS and CDR2 SASEGT. The CDR3 extends over 13 amino acids.

This chain connects TRBV19 to TRBJ1-3; weak D call: TRBD1 (5 bases). Germline V CDR1 and CDR2: LNHDA, SQIVND (reference sequence). The CDR3 has 14 amino acids. Trimming pared 7 bases from V and 0 bases from J, leaving 10 bases between. This CDR3 reads CASTWGDSGNTIYF. As DNA, the CDR3 is TGTGCCAGTACCTGGGGGGACTCTGGAAACACCATATATTTT.

The rearrangement uses TRBV19 and TRBJ2-3; 10 bases are shared with TRBD2. Per the germline V gene, CDR1 is LNHDA and CDR2 is SQIVND (reference sequence). This CDR3 contains 16 residues. With 5 bases clipped from V and 0 bases from J, the junction kept 5 bases outside the gene matches. CDR3 in DNA: TGTGCCAGTAGTGCGCAGACTAGCGGGAGCACAGATACGCAGTATTTT. This codes for CASSAQTSGSTDTQYF.

This chain connects TRBV18 to TRBJ1-2, with 11 bases that match TRBD1. Germline CDR1 KGHSH, CDR2 LQKENI. CDR3 size: 14 residues. V shed 3 bases, J shed 6 bases, and the junction held 3 bases outside the gene matches. CDR3 residues: CASSPGQGDHGYTF. The CDR3, as DNA: TGTGCCAGCTCACCGGGACAGGGGGACCATGGCTACACCTTC.

In its sample, this clone was seen a few times. The rearrangement links TRBV7-9 to TRBJ2-3; tentatively, D is TRBD1 (6 bases). This CDR3 comprises 17 residues. V was clipped by 4 bases and J by 2 bases, with 19 bases between them. From germline, CDR1 is SEHNR and CDR2 FQNEAQ (reference sequence). The CDR3 sequence is CASSSAGGRDHTDTQYF. The CDR3 DNA sequence: TGTGCCAGCAGCTCCGCTGGGGGCAGGGATCACACAGATACGCAGTATTTT.